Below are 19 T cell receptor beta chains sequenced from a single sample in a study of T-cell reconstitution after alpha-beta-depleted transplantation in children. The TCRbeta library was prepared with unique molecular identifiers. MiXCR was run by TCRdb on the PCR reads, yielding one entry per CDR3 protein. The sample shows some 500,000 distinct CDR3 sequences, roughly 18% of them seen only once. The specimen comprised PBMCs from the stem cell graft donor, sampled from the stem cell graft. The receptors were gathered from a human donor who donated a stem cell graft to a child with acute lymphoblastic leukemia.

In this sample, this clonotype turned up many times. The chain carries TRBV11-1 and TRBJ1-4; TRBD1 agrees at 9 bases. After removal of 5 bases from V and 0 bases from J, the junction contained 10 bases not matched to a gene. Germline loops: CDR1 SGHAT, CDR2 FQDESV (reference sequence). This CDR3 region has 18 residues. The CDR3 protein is CASSRQTGGYATNEKLFF. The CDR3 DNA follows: TGTGCCAGCAGCAGACAGACAGGGGGATATGCAACTAATGAAAAACTGTTTTTT.

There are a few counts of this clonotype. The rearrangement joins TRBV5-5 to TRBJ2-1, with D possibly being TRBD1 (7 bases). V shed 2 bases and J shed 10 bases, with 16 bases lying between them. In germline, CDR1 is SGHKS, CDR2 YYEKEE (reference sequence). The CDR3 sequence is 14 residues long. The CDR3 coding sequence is TGTGCCAGCAGCTTAGCAGGGGGACGGGGGGAGCAGTTCTTC. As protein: CASSLAGGRGEQFF.

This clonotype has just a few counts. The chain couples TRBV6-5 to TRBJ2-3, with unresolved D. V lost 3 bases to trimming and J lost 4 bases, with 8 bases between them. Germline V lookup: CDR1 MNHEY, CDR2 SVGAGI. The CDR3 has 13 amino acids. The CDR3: CASSYFPPDTQYF. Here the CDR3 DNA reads TGTGCCAGCAGTTATTTTCCCCCAGATACGCAGTATTTT.

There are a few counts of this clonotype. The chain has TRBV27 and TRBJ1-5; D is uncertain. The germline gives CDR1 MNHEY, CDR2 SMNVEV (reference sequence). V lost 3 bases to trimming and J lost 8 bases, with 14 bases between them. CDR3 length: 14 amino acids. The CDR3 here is CASSFSPGMEPQHF. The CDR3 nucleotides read TGTGCCAGCAGTTTCTCTCCTGGGATGGAGCCCCAGCATTTT.

CDR3 sequence (DNA): TGCGCCAGCAGCTTGGCTGGCCCTGGGGGTGAGCAGTACTTC. It translates to CASSLAGPGGEQYF. The chain is built from TRBV5-1 and TRBJ2-7; possibly TRBD1 or TRBD2 for D (5 bases each). The V end lost 0 bases, the J end lost 7 bases, and 14 bases lay between the germline ends. The CDR3 is made up of 14 amino acids. Germline V gene data show CDR1 as SGHRS and CDR2 as YFSETQ.

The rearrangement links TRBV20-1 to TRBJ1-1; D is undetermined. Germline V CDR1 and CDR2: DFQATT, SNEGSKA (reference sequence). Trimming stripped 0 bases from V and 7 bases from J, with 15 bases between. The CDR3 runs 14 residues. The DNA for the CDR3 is TGCAGTGCTAGAGACCCTCGACCGGGCCTTGAAGCTTTCTTT. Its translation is CSARDPRPGLEAFF.

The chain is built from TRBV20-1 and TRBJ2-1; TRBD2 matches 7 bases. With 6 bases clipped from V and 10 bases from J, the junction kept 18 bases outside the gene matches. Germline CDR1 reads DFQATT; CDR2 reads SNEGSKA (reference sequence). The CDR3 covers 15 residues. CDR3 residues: CSAPPGGTFAREQFF. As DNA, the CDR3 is TGCAGTGCACCCCCCGGGGGGACCTTTGCAAGGGAGCAGTTCTTC.

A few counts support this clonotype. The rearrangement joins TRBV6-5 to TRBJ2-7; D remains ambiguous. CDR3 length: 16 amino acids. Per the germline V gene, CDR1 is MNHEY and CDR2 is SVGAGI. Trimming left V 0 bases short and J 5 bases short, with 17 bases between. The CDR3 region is CASSYSIPSPTHEQYF. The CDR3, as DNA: TGTGCCAGCAGTTACTCGATTCCCAGCCCTACCCACGAGCAGTACTTC.

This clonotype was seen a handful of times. In DNA form, the CDR3 reads TGCGCCAGTCAAGAACCGGGACGGGCGAACACCGGGGAGCTGTTTTTT. It encodes CASQEPGRANTGELFF. The genes are TRBV5-1 and TRBJ2-2; D is tentatively TRBD1 or TRBD2 (5 bases each). Germline CDR1 and CDR2: SGHRS and YFSETQ. Trimming stripped 8 bases from V and 0 bases from J, with 17 bases between. The CDR3 loop spans 16 amino acids.

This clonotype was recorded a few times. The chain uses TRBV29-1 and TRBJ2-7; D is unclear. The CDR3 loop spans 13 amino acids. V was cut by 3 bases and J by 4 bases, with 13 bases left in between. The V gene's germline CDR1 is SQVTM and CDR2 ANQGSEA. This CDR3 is CSVDRTDSYEQYF. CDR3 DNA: TGCAGCGTTGACCGAACGGATAGTTACGAGCAGTACTTC.

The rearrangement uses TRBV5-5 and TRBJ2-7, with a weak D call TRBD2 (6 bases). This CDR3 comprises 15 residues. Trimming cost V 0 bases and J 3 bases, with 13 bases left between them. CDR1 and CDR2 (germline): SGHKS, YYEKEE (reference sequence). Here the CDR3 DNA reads TGTGCCAGCAGCTTGGAGAGTAGCGGAGGCTACGAGCAGTACTTC. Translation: CASSLESSGGYEQYF.

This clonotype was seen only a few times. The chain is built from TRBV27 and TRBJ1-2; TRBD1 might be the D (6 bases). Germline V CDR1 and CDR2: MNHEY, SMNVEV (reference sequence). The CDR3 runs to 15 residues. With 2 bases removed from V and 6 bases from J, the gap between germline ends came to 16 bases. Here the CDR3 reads CASSLSQGSMDGYTF. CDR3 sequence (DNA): TGTGCCAGCAGTTTAAGCCAGGGGAGTATGGATGGCTACACCTTC.

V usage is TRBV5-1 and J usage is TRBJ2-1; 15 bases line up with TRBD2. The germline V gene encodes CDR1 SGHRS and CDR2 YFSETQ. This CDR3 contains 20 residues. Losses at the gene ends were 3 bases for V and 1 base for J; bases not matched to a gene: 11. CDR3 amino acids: CASSSRTSGRAFFSYNEQFF. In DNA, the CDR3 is TGCGCCAGCAGCTCCCGGACTAGCGGGAGGGCCTTTTTTTCCTACAATGAGCAGTTCTTC.

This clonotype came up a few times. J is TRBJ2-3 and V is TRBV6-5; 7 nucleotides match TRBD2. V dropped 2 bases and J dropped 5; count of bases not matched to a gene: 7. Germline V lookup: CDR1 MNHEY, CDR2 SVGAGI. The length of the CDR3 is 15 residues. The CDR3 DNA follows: TGTGCCAGCAGTTACGGTGCGGGAGTGCTAGATACGCAGTATTTT. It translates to CASSYGAGVLDTQYF.

CDR3 amino acids: CASSLGTAGNTEAFF. The DNA for the CDR3 is TGTGCCAGCAGCCTTGGGACAGCGGGAAACACTGAAGCTTTCTTT. V gene TRBV9 combines with J gene TRBJ1-1; 7 bases are a match to TRBD1. The CDR3 runs 15 residues. Trimming cost V 4 bases and J 2 bases; bases outside gene matches: 8. Germline lookup yields CDR1 SGDLS and CDR2 YYNGEE.

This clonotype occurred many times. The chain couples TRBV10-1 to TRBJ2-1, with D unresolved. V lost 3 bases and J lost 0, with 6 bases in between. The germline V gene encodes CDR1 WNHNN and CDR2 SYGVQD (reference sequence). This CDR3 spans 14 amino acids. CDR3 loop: CASSETLSYNEQFF. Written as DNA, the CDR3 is TGCGCCAGCAGTGAAACCCTCTCCTACAATGAGCAGTTCTTC.

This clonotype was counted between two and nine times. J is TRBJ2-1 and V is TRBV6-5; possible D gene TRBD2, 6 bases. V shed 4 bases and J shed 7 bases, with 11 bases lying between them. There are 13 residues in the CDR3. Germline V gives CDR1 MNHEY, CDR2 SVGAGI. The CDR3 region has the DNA TGTGCCAGCAGTTCTTGGAGGGCAAATGAGCAGTTCTTC. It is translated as CASSSWRANEQFF.

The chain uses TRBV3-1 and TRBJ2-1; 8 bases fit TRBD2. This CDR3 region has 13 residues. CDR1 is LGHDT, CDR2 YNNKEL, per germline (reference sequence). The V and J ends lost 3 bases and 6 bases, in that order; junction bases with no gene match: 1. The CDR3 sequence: CASSHGGGNEQFF. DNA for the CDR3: TGTGCCAGCAGCCACGGGGGGGGCAATGAGCAGTTCTTC.

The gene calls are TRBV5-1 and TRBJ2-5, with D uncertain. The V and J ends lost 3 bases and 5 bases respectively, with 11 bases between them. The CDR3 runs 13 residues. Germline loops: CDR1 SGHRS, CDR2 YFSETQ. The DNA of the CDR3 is TGCGCCAGCAGCTCCCGTACCGGGGAGACCCAGTACTTC. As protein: CASSSRTGETQYF.